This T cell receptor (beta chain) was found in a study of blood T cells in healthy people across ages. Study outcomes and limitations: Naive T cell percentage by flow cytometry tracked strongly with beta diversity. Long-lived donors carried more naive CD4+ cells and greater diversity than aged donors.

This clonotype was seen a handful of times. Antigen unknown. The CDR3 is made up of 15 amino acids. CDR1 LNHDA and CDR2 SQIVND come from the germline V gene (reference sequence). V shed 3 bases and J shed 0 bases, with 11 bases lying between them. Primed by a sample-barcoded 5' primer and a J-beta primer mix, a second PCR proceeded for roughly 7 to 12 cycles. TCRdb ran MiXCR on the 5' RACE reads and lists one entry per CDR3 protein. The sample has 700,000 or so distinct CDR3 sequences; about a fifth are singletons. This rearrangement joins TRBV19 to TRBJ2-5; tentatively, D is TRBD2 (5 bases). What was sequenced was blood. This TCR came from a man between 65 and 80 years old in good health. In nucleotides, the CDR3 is TGTGCCAGTAGTATTCGGGGTCCGTACCAAGAGACCCAGTACTTC. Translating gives CASSIRGPYQETQYF.